This T cell receptor (beta chain) derives from a study of TIL therapy for anti-PD-1-resistant metastatic lung cancer. About the research overall: By whole-exome sequencing, median non-synonymous tumor mutation burden was around 1.4 mutations per megabase. Study-wide findings and caveats: Many TIL product clones were absent from baseline tumor, suggesting clonal contraction. The cohort had more treatment-naive, never-smoker and oncogene-addicted patients than typical. Compared with baseline intratumoral T cells, expanded TIL cultures were more clonal and less diverse (around 6% vs 30%).

This was the immunoSEQ v3 assay. Generated by immunoSEQ multiplex PCR, the TCRdb table keeps only in-frame clones and is missing some. The sample has more than 90,000 clones, under 70% seen once. Time point meaning: pre-treatment sample, taken before nivolumab and TIL therapy. Most excised metastases sampled were pleural nodules or supraclavicular lymph nodes. The CDR3 has 12 amino acids. The V gene lost 6 bases and the J gene lost 2 bases, with 5 bases spanning the gap. With regard to this clone: Its target is not known.

The clonotype was recovered from a person aged 25 to 80 with non-small cell lung cancer. Sample: tumor tissue, taken at baseline. The chain uses TRBV12-3 or TRBV12-4 and TRBJ1-3; D is undetermined. The CDR3 region has the DNA TGTGCCAGCAGGACACCTGGAAACACCATATATTTT. Its translation is CASRTPGNTIYF.